The 6 T cell receptor beta chains in this list originate from one sample, sequenced in a study of cytomegalovirus exposure and HLA in healthy donors. PCR involved 60 Vbeta and 13 Jbeta primers. Method: immunoSEQ multiplex PCR; TCRdb's copy keeps in-frame clones and lacks some. This table holds about 130,000 clones, 79% found once. The material sequenced was PBMCs. The receptors stem from a man aged 18-30 years in good health and CMV-seronegative.

The J gene is TRBJ1-5, the V gene TRBV28; D gene ambiguous. The ends were cut back, 6 bases at V and 0 bases at J, with 18 bases in the middle. This CDR3 is 17 amino acids long. Germline V gives CDR1 MDHEN, CDR2 SYDVKM. The CDR3 is CASSSVAGLVSNQPQHF. The CDR3 coding sequence is TGTGCCAGCAGCTCGGTCGCCGGTCTAGTTAGCAATCAGCCCCAGCATTTT. The full variable domain, in which reference TRBV28 and TRBJ1-5 provide the parts outside the CDR3, is DVKVTQSSRYLVKRTGEKVFLECVQDMDHENMFWYRQDPGLGLRLIYFSYDVKMKEKGDIPEGYSVSREKKERFSLILESASTNQTSMYLCASSSVAGLVSNQPQHFGDGTRLSIL.

V is TRBV10-3 and J is TRBJ2-7, with 9 bases that match TRBD2. The J segment lost 0 bases and the V segment lost 0 bases, leaving 12 bases of the junction unmatched. This CDR3 is 19 amino acids long. Germline V gene lookup returns CDR1 ENHRY and CDR2 SYGVKD. The CDR3 reads CAISESSVLAGVSSYEQYF. CDR3 nucleotide sequence: TGTGCCATCAGTGAGTCTTCGGTGTTAGCGGGAGTGAGCTCCTACGAGCAGTACTTC.

The rearrangement uses TRBV6-6 and TRBJ1-1; 7 bases align to TRBD1. Germline V CDR1 and CDR2: MNHNY, SVGAGI (reference sequence). J lost 5 bases, V lost 0 bases, and 3 bases had no gene match. The CDR3 totals 14 residues. The CDR3 DNA is TGTGCCAGCAGTTACTCGTCAGGGGGAACTGAAGCTTTCTTT. Its translation: CASSYSSGGTEAFF.

In its sample, this clone was seen a few times. The chain combines TRBV6-6 with TRBJ2-7; possible D gene TRBD1, 5 bases. This CDR3 region has 15 residues. V shed 4 bases and J shed 6 bases, with 19 bases lying between them. Germline V gene data show CDR1 as MNHNY and CDR2 as SVGAGI (reference sequence). The CDR3 here is CASSSRTTGSGEQYF. CDR3 bases: TGTGCCAGCAGTTCCAGAACCACAGGTTCGGGCGAGCAGTACTTC.

The chain combines TRBV7-6 with TRBJ2-3; 10 nucleotides align to TRBD2. CDR1 SGHVS and CDR2 FNYEAQ come from the germline V gene. The V gene end was trimmed by 5 bases and the J gene end by 6 bases; junction bases not matched to a gene: 14. The CDR3 covers 17 residues. The CDR3 sequence is CASSVGWIAGGIDTQYF. The CDR3 DNA is TGTGCCAGCAGCGTCGGCTGGATAGCGGGAGGTATCGATACGCAGTATTTT.

The chain combines TRBV11-1 with TRBJ2-2; TRBD1 matches 11 bases. Per germline, CDR1 SGHAT and CDR2 FQDESV (reference sequence). The length of the CDR3 is 15 residues. V shed 5 bases and J 7 bases; nucleotides not matched to a gene: 6. The DNA for the CDR3 is TGTGCCAGCAGCCGGACAGGGGGCAATATCGGGGAGCTGTTTTTT. Its protein is CASSRTGGNIGELFF.